This note documents a single T cell receptor (beta chain) sequence. The antigen remains undetermined. This sample was taken from a study of T cell clones after liver transplantation. Across the whole study: Liver transplant recipients had immunosuppression withdrawal attempted within 2 years. HCV positivity affected three of eight recipients; the rest lacked autoimmune or viral indications. Patients counted as tolerant after at least one year off all immunosuppression, enzymes not exceeding twice normal.

Data came from immunoSEQ multiplex PCR; TCRdb stores just in-frame clones and leaves some out. This repertoire shows approximately 65,000 clones, nearly 95% found once; its top ten account for over 0.9%. This CDR3 has 15 residues. CDR1 GTSNPN and CDR2 SVGIG come from the germline V gene (reference sequence). V shed 3 bases and J 6 bases; nucleotides not matched to a gene: 7. Study-wide results and limits: Post-transplant time points were not standardized, so conclusions are preliminary.

The sample here was CD4+ T cells from blood, taken around 25 months after liver transplant. The chain joins TRBV30 to TRBJ2-2; 10 bases are shared with TRBD1. This TCR came from a human patient who received a liver transplant. The T cells may partly be graft donor cells. The CDR3 here is CAWSLGTGAAGELFF. The CDR3 DNA follows: TGTGCCTGGAGCCTCGGGACAGGGGCCGCCGGGGAGCTGTTTTTT.